The entry that follows covers one TCR beta chain sequence. Its specificity is unknown. The data belong to a study of cytomegalovirus exposure and HLA in healthy donors. Only in-frame clones appear in the TCRdb table, and some are missing; sequencing was by immunoSEQ multiplex PCR. This table has fewer than 400,000 clones, about nine tenths appearing once. V lost 5 bases and J 4 bases, leaving 11 bases between the germline ends. CDR1 is SGHTA and CDR2 is FQGNSA in the germline V gene. CDR3 length equals 14 residues. Study results and caveats: In vitro data verified three CMV-associated chains as specific for CMV antigens. There were about 160 TCR beta chains listed as cytomegalovirus-associated.

Sequenced input: PBMCs. The chain has TRBV7-2 and TRBJ1-4, with D possibly matching TRBD1 (6 bases). The clonotype was recovered from a woman under 30 in good health and CMV-seronegative. This chain's CDR3 is CASSATGVNEKLFF. The DNA of the CDR3 is TGTGCCAGCAGCGCGACAGGAGTTAATGAAAAACTGTTTTTT.